This T cell receptor beta chain derives from a study of tumor-infiltrating lymphocytes in primary liver carcinoma. The source material, 20-30 mg of unsorted bulk tissue, was used to co-extract RNA and DNA. CDR1 and CDR2 (germline): SGHRS, YFSETQ. This CDR3 region has 16 residues. A primer in the constant region served to generate TCR beta cDNA from approximately 500 ng of total RNA. Slightly modified ARM-PCR, run as three nested multiplex PCR rounds, produced the TCR beta libraries. The study ran its first two PCR rounds for around 10 cycles each, using TRBV1-TRBV30 forward primers and a C-beta reverse primer. TCRdb used MiXCR to reprocess the multiplex PCR reads, holding one entry per CDR3 protein. The sample contains approximately 40,000 distinct CDR3 sequences, roughly 74% of which appear only once. Concerning this clonotype itself: This likely comes from a read error, as the CDR3 has no conserved phenylalanine or tryptophan at its end.

This receptor was obtained from a man aged 40-55 years with primary liver carcinoma and hepatitis B virus infection. Sample: liver tumor tissue from sampling region 4. Noted subset: tumor region T4, right-lateral pole. The rearrangement joins TRBV5-1 to TRBJ2-3; perhaps TRBD1 as D (6 bases). The CDR3 loop is CASSLYGRGSTDMQYS. CDR3 bases: TGCGCCAGCAGCTTGTACGGCAGGGGAAGCACAGATATGCAGTATTCT.